This T cell receptor (beta chain) was captured by sequencing in a study of identical twins. Findings and limits, study-wide: Out-of-frame beta sequences exhibited a weaker degree of excess twin sharing.

In the case of this clonotype: Its antigen is not known.

Each CDR3 protein gets one entry after TCRdb re-called the 5' RACE reads with MiXCR. The repertoire consists of 1.5 million to 2 million distinct CDR3 sequences, with less than 35% occurring once and the leading ten covering over 0.25%. The CDR3 is 17 amino acids. CDR1 is WSHSY, CDR2 SAAADI, per germline. V was cut by 3 bases and J by 1 base, with 18 bases left in between. V usage is TRBV10-2 and J usage is TRBJ1-1, with a tentative D call TRBD1 (6 bases). This clonotype originated in a newborn girl in good health. The sample was cord blood. CDR3 nucleotide sequence: TGCGCCAGCAGTGACTGGGTAGGGGGGGCCAAGAACACTGAAGCTTTCTTT. This encodes CASSDWVGGAKNTEAFF.